This TCR beta chain was obtained from a study of cytomegalovirus exposure and HLA in healthy donors. Study-level findings and limits: An analysis was carried out later, and it reportedly showed fewer N-insertions in an Asian-associated ancestry cluster than the roughly 700-donor mean. Most of the CMV-associated TCR beta chains (in a later analysis) appeared to be HLA-restricted.

This clone showed up just a few times. The antigen is not known. Deletions cut 3 bases from V and 0 bases from J, with 10 bases between. From germline, CDR1 is MNHNS and CDR2 SASEGT. The CDR3 extends over 15 amino acids. The PCR had 60 Vbeta and 13 Jbeta primers. Clones were sequenced by immunoSEQ multiplex PCR, and TCRdb holds only the in-frame ones, with some missing. Here the sample spans tens of thousands of clones, 53% being singletons. The material sequenced was PBMCs. The chain links TRBV6-1 to TRBJ2-3; D is uncertain. This sequence originates from a woman between 40 and 55 years old in good health and CMV-seropositive. CDR3 nucleotide sequence: TGTGCCAGCAGTGAGCTCGCAGGTAGCACAGATACGCAGTATTTT. It encodes CASSELAGSTDTQYF.